This entry lists 7 T cell receptor beta chains sequenced from one sample in a study of blood T cell repertoires in COVID-19. Method: immunoSEQ multiplex PCR; TCRdb's copy keeps in-frame clones and lacks some. This table holds just under 150,000 clones, about 89% found once. The specimen sequenced was peripheral blood. The source of these receptors is a man aged 45-65 years who had recovered from COVID-19.

This sequence joins TRBV18 and TRBJ2-1; no clear D. This CDR3 is built from 14 residues. Germline V gene sequence: CDR1 KGHSH, CDR2 LQKENI. Deletions cut 0 bases from V and 5 bases from J, with 8 bases between. DNA of the CDR3: TGTGCCAGCTCACCACCAAATCGGGACAATGAGCAGTTCTTC. Encoded protein: CASSPPNRDNEQFF.

The chain uses TRBV9 and TRBJ1-2; weak D call: TRBD1 (5 bases). Germline CDR1 reads SGDLS; CDR2 reads YYNGEE. CDR3 size: 12 residues. The V end lost 0 bases, the J end lost 13 bases, and 13 bases lay between the germline ends. CDR3 in amino acids: CASSVGIGVITF. In nucleotides, the CDR3 is TGTGCCAGCAGCGTAGGAATAGGGGTGATCACCTTC.

The chain couples TRBV7-2 to TRBJ1-1, with 7 nucleotides matching TRBD1. The germline V gene encodes CDR1 SGHTA and CDR2 FQGNSA. Losses at the gene ends were 7 bases for V and 5 bases for J; bases not matched to a gene: 13. This CDR3 is built from 15 residues. CDR3 in amino acids: CASTYTPGGRTEAFF. The CDR3 DNA sequence: TGTGCCAGCACCTATACCCCAGGGGGTCGGACTGAAGCTTTCTTT.

CDR3 loop: CASSQDQIVGELFF. CDR3 DNA: TGCGCCAGCAGCCAAGATCAGATTGTCGGGGAGCTGTTTTTT. The chain employs TRBV4-3 and TRBJ2-2; D call uncertain. V was shortened by 0 bases and J by 7 bases, with 9 bases between the two germline ends. The CDR3 is made up of 14 amino acids. The germline CDR1 and CDR2 sequences are LGHNA and YSLEER.

The chain combines TRBV5-8 with TRBJ1-5; a weak D match, TRBD1 (5 bases). CDR1 and CDR2 from the germline V gene are SGHTS and YDEGEE. Between the trimmed V and J ends, which lost 4 bases and 0 bases, there was a span of 17 bases. The CDR3 spans 17 residues. CDR3 amino acids: CASSLTTDTASNQPQHF. In DNA form, the CDR3 reads TGTGCCAGCAGCCTAACCACGGACACGGCTAGCAATCAGCCCCAGCATTTT.

CDR3 DNA sequence: TGTGCCAGCAGTCCTATACAGGGGGACTATGGCTACACCTTC. Its translation: CASSPIQGDYGYTF. This chain links TRBV7-2 with TRBJ1-2, with 8 nucleotides matching TRBD1. V dropped 6 bases and J dropped 3; count of bases not matched to a gene: 6. CDR1 SGHTA and CDR2 FQGNSA come from the germline V gene. This CDR3 has 14 residues. The whole variable domain, remainder taken from reference TRBV7-2 and TRBJ1-2, is GAGVSQSPSNKVTEKGKDVELRCDPISGHTALYWYRQSLGQGLEFLIYFQGNSAPDKSGLPSDRFSAERTGGSVSTLTIQRTQQEDSAVYLCASSPIQGDYGYTFGSGTRLTVV.

The rearrangement joins TRBV10-3 to TRBJ2-5; the D gene is possibly TRBD1 (6 bases). Trimming took off 0 bases at V and 5 bases at J, with 13 bases between the two ends. The CDR3 contains 15 residues. Germline values: CDR1 ENHRY, CDR2 SYGVKD. CDR3 nucleotide sequence: TGTGCCATCAGTGAGTCGACTAACAGGGAGGAGACCCAGTACTTC. Translating gives CAISESTNREETQYF.